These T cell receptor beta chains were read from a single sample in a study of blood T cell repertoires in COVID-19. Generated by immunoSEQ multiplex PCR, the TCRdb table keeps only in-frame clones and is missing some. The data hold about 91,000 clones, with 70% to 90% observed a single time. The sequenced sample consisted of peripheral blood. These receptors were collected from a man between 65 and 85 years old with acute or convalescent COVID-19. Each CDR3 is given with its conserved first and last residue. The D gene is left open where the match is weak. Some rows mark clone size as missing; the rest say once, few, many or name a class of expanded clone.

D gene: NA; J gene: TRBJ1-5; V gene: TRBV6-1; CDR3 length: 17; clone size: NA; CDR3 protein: CASSEVVGVMSNQPQHF; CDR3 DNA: TGTGCCAGCAGTGAAGTGGTAGGGGTGATGAGCAATCAGCCCCAGCATTTT
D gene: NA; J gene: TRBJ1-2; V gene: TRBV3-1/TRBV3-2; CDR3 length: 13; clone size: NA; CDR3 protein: CASSQDTNYGYTF; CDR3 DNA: TGTGCCAGCAGCCAAGATACTAACTATGGCTACACCTTC
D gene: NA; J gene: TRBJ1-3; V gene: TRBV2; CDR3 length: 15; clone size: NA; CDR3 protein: CASSEGQVPGNTIYF; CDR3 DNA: TGTGCCAGCAGTGAGGGTCAGGTGCCTGGAAACACCATATATTTT
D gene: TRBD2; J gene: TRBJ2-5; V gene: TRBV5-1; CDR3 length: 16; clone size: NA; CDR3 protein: CASSLFSSGGKETQYF; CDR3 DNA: TGCGCCAGCAGCTTGTTCTCTAGCGGGGGTAAAGAGACCCAGTACTTC
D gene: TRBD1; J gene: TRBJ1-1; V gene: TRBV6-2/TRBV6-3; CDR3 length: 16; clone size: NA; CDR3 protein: CASSKLRTGANTEAFF; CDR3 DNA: TGTGCCAGCAGCAAACTTCGGACAGGGGCGAACACTGAAGCTTTCTTT
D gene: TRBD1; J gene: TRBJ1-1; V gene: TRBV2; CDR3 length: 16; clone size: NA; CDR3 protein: CASSEDRGVGNTEAFF; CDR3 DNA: TGTGCCAGCAGCGAAGACAGGGGAGTGGGGAACACTGAAGCTTTCTTT
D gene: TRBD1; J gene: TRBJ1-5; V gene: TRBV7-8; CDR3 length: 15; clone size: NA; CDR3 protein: CASSLGQGNNQPQHF; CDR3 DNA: TGTGCCAGCAGCTTAGGACAGGGGAACAATCAGCCCCAGCATTTT
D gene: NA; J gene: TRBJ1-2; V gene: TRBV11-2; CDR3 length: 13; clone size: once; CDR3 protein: CASSPRGTYGYTF; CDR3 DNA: TGTGCCAGCAGCCCCCGGGGGACCTATGGCTACACCTTC
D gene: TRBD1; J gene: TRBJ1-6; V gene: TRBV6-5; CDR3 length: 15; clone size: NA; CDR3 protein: CASSPPGQGHSPLHF; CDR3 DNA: TGTGCCAGCAGTCCTCCTGGACAGGGCCATTCACCCCTCCACTTT
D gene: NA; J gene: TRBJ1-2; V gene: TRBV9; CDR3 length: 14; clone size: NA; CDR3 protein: CASRASGQGSGYTF; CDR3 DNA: TGTGCCAGCAGGGCAAGTGGGCAGGGCAGTGGCTACACCTTC
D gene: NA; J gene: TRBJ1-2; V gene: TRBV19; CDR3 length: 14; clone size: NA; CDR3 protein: CASSRQVRDYGYTF; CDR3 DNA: TGTGCCAGTAGCCGACAGGTTAGAGACTATGGCTACACCTTC
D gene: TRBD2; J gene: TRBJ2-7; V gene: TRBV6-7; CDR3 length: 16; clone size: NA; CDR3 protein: CASSYSPGLVNYEQYF; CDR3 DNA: TGTGCCAGCAGTTACTCGCCGGGACTAGTCAACTACGAGCAGTACTTC
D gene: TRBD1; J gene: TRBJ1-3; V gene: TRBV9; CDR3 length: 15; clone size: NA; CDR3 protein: CASSTAGGSGNTIYF; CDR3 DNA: TGTGCCAGCAGCACAGCAGGGGGATCTGGAAACACCATATATTTT
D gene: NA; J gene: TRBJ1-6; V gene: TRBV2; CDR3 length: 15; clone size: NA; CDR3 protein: CASSVGERVDSPLHF; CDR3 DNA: TGTGCCAGCAGTGTCGGGGAGAGAGTTGATTCACCCCTCCACTTT
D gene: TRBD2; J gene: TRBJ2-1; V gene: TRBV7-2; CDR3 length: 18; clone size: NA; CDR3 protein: CASSFNRLAGGSYNEQFF; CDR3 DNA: TGTGCCAGCAGTTTCAACAGACTAGCGGGGGGGTCCTACAATGAGCAGTTCTTC
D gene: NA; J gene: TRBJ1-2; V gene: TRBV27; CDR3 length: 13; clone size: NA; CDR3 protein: CASSLSAGYGYTF; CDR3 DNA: TGTGCCAGCAGTTTATCGGCAGGGTATGGCTACACCTTC
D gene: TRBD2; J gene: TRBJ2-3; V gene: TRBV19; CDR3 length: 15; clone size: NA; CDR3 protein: CASSEGGGIADTQYF; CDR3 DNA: TGTGCCAGCTCGGAGGGCGGGGGTATCGCAGATACGCAGTATTTT